This is a list of T cell receptor beta chains from one sample in a study of beta chain features in type 1 diabetes. Clones were read by immunoSEQ multiplex PCR, and TCRdb kept only the in-frame ones, dropping some. Of more than 300,000 clones in the sample, 10% to 15% were seen once. The sequenced material came from naive CD4+ T cells from blood. These receptors all come from a woman under 30 with type 1 diabetes. CDR3s include the opening cysteine and the closing phenylalanine or tryptophan. Fields, in order: J gene, V gene, clone size, D gene, CDR3 protein, CDR3 DNA. D genes are given only for firm matches. The size of a clone is reported for some rows only, either as once, few or many, or as a class for expanded clones.

TRBJ2-6	TRBV4-1	few	TRBD2	CASSQLAVAGANVLTF	TGCGCCAGCAGCCAGCTAGCGGTAGCTGGGGCCAACGTCCTGACTTTC
TRBJ2-7	TRBV7-2	-	-	CASSLGVGYEQYF	TGTGCCAGCAGCTTAGGAGTCGGCTACGAGCAGTACTTC
TRBJ1-2	TRBV30	few	-	CAWSVVLGAGYTF	TGTGCCTGGAGTGTGGTGCTGGGAGCTGGCTACACCTTC
TRBJ2-7	TRBV14	few	-	CASSQSYEQYF	TGTGCCAGCAGCCAGAGCTACGAGCAGTACTTC
TRBJ1-1	TRBV27	-	-	CASSKGGSEAFF	TGTGCCAGCAGTAAAGGCGGGTCTGAAGCTTTCTTT
TRBJ2-1	TRBV20-1	few	-	CSARGHGEQFF	TGCAGTGCTAGAGGTCACGGTGAGCAGTTCTTC
TRBJ2-7	TRBV25-1	-	-	CASSEVAGKSYEQYF	TGTGCCAGCAGTGAAGTGGCGGGAAAGTCCTACGAGCAGTACTTC
TRBJ1-4	TRBV7-2	-	-	CASSRQVISNEKLFF	TGTGCCAGCAGCAGACAGGTGATCTCTAATGAAAAACTGTTTTTT
TRBJ2-7	TRBV27	few	-	CASSLVGDIGLYEQYF	TGTGCCAGCAGTTTAGTCGGGGACATAGGATTGTACGAGCAGTACTTC
TRBJ2-5	TRBV29-1	few	-	CSGLTWAQETQYF	TGCAGCGGGTTGACGTGGGCCCAAGAGACCCAGTACTTC
TRBJ2-1	TRBV7-2	few	TRBD1	CASSLGQGVGNEQFF	TGTGCCAGCAGCTTAGGACAGGGGGTTGGTAATGAGCAGTTCTTC
TRBJ2-1	TRBV5-1	few	TRBD1	CASTPGQEGNEQFF	TGCGCCAGCACCCCGGGACAGGAGGGCAATGAGCAGTTCTTC
TRBJ2-5	TRBV25-1	-	TRBD2	CASAGLADQETQYF	TGTGCCAGCGCGGGACTAGCGGACCAAGAGACCCAGTACTTC